A single sample is the source of the 18 T cell receptor beta chains below, sequenced in a study of T cells in Graves' hyperthyroidism and ophthalmopathy. TCR beta CDR3 sequences were amplified from RNA transcripts. In the first-round RT-PCR of the TCR CDR3, the HTBI primer set was used. One entry per CDR3 protein results from TCRdb running MiXCR on the multiplex PCR reads. The profile covers roughly 500,000 distinct CDR3 sequences, with roughly 14% appearing a single time and 4.5% to 6% taken by the ten largest. Input material: blood. All receptors come from a woman aged 25 to 39 with Graves' hyperthyroidism that later progressed to Graves' ophthalmopathy.

This clonotype came up many times. V is TRBV6-1 and J is TRBJ2-6; no definite D call. This CDR3 spans 16 amino acids. Per the germline V gene, CDR1 is MNHNS and CDR2 is SASEGT. Trimming removed 5 bases from V and 1 base from J, with 12 bases in between. The CDR3 sequence is CASSFTRPSGANVLTF. In nucleotides, the CDR3 is TGTGCCAGCAGTTTCACACGACCTTCTGGGGCCAACGTCCTGACTTTC.

This clonotype has ten or more counts. The chain couples TRBV12-3 or TRBV12-4 to TRBJ2-4; no clear D gene. The CDR3 runs 14 residues. V shed 6 bases and J shed 3 bases, with 12 bases lying between them. CDR3 loop: CASSPASYKNIQYF. DNA of the CDR3: TGTGCCAGCAGCCCAGCTAGTTACAAAAACATTCAGTACTTC.

This clonotype was counted at least ten times. The chain is built from TRBV9 and TRBJ2-3; 10 positions agree with TRBD2. This CDR3 is 16 amino acids long. Trimming removed 4 bases from V and 2 bases from J; junction bases left unmatched: 7. Germline CDR1 and CDR2: SGDLS and YYNGEE. The CDR3 protein is CASSTTGLANTDTQYF. The CDR3, as DNA: TGTGCCAGCAGCACCACGGGACTAGCGAACACAGATACGCAGTATTTT. Filled out from reference TRBV9 and TRBJ2-3, the complete variable domain reads DSGVTQTPKHLITATGQRVTLRCSPRSGDLSVYWYQQSLDQGLQFLIQYYNGEERAKGNILERFSAQQFPDLHSELNLSSLELGDSALYFCASSTTGLANTDTQYFGPGTRLTVL.

In its sample, this clonotype was seen a few times. A much larger clonotype is one base distant, so this may be a read error. This chain connects TRBV29-1 to TRBJ1-1; 7 nucleotides agree with TRBD1. Per the germline V gene, CDR1 is SQVTM and CDR2 is ANQGSEA. V was clipped by 3 bases and J by 1 base; unmatched bases: 5. The CDR3 sequence is 14 residues long. CDR3 sequence (DNA): TGCAGCGTTGAGGTTAGGACAGGGAACACTGAAGCTTTCTTT. Encoded protein: CSVEVRTGNTEAFF.

The sample holds a few counts of this clonotype. V usage is TRBV6-1 and J usage is TRBJ1-5; D may be TRBD1 (6 bases). Trimming left V 3 bases short and J 3 bases short, with 15 bases between. CDR3 length: 16 amino acids. The germline V gene encodes CDR1 MNHNS and CDR2 SASEGT. CDR3 amino acids: CASSDFSGTINQPQHF. For the CDR3, the DNA is TGTGCCAGCAGTGACTTTTCCGGGACAATCAATCAGCCCCAGCATTTT.

For this clonotype: Compared with germline, one end of the junction differs, possibly owing to a read error. The rearrangement links TRBV2 to TRBJ1-2, with D unresolved. There are 15 residues in the CDR3. The germline V gene has CDR1 SNHLY and CDR2 FYNNEI. The CDR3 DNA reads as TGTGCCAGCATTGAAGTGCGGTGGAGGAACTATGGCTACACCTTC. This gives the protein CASIEVRWRNYGYTF.

The chain recombines TRBV20-1 with TRBJ2-7; maybe TRBD1 (6 bases). CDR3 length equals 13 residues. In germline, CDR1 is DFQATT, CDR2 SNEGSKA (reference sequence). Trimming stripped 3 bases from V and 5 bases from J, with 14 bases between. CDR3 DNA: TGCAGTGCTAGTTTAGTCAGGGGTGACGAGCAGTACTTC. Its protein is CSASLVRGDEQYF.

This clonotype was detected many times. This chain links TRBV27 with TRBJ2-5; 10 nucleotides match TRBD2. This CDR3 spans 15 amino acids. Looked up from germline, CDR1 is MNHEY and CDR2 is SMNVEV (reference sequence). Trimming took 6 bases from V and 5 from J; bases not matched to a gene: 9. The CDR3 sequence: CASRPSGRWGETQYF. In nucleotides, the CDR3 is TGTGCCAGCAGACCTAGCGGGAGATGGGGGGAGACCCAGTACTTC.

The sample holds many counts of this clonotype. The chain joins TRBV19 to TRBJ1-4, with TRBD1 as a possible D gene (6 bases). Germline CDR1 and CDR2: LNHDA and SQIVND (reference sequence). The CDR3 has 15 residues. Trimming took 2 bases from V and 3 from J, leaving 10 bases between them. The CDR3 bases are TGTGCCAGTAGTATATCAAACAGGGCTAATGAAAAACTGTTTTTT. This encodes CASSISNRANEKLFF.

Many counts were recorded for this clonotype. This chain joins TRBV19 and TRBJ1-2; D gene unclear. Germline V CDR1 and CDR2: LNHDA, SQIVND (reference sequence). Trimming removed 7 bases at V and 2 bases at J, with 14 bases between. This CDR3 contains 14 residues. The DNA for the CDR3 is TGTGCCAGTACTTCGACATCCTTCAACTATGGCTACACCTTC. It specifies CASTSTSFNYGYTF.

This clonotype was picked up many times. V is TRBV12-3 or TRBV12-4 and J is TRBJ1-2; D not resolved. The CDR3 is 15 residues long. V lost 4 bases to trimming and J lost 4 bases, with 16 bases between them. CDR3 residues: CASSSRRIPIYGYTF. The CDR3 coding sequence is TGTGCCAGCAGTTCCCGACGGATCCCAATCTATGGCTACACCTTC.

This clonotype has at least ten counts. The chain combines TRBV2 with TRBJ2-2; D unresolved. This CDR3 has 13 amino acids. Per the germline V gene, CDR1 is SNHLY and CDR2 is FYNNEI. V lost 5 bases, J lost 2 bases, and 6 bases lay in between. DNA of the CDR3: TGTGCCAGCAGTACCCCTAACACCGGGGAGCTGTTTTTT. Translated, it gives CASSTPNTGELFF.

The CDR3 DNA is TGTGCCAGCAGTTCGACTAGCGGGAGGGCCCGGGGTAGTTACGAGCAGTACTTC. Amino acids: CASSSTSGRARGSYEQYF. The chain employs TRBV12-3 or TRBV12-4 and TRBJ2-7; 14 bases map to TRBD2. The V segment lost 4 bases and the J segment 4 bases; nucleotides outside the gene matches: 12. CDR3 size: 18 residues.

This clonotype was seen many times. This sequence joins TRBV7-9 and TRBJ2-1; D not resolved. CDR3 length equals 12 residues. The V gene's germline CDR1 is SEHNR and CDR2 FQNEAQ (reference sequence). Trimming pared 2 bases from V and 8 bases from J, leaving 7 bases between. In DNA form, the CDR3 reads TGTGCCAGCAGCTTATGGACGGATGAGCAGTTCTTC. It translates to CASSLWTDEQFF.

With regard to this clonotype: This may arise from a read error, as a much more abundant clone is one base away. V usage is TRBV20-1 and J usage is TRBJ2-5; 7 bases fit TRBD1. Per germline, CDR1 DFQATT and CDR2 SNEGSKA (reference sequence). This CDR3 has 12 residues. CDR3 sequence (DNA): TGCAGTGCCGGGGACAGTAAAGAGACCCAGCACTTC. This sequence encodes CSAGDSKETQHF.

This rearrangement joins TRBV30 to TRBJ1-5, with D possibly being TRBD1 (5 bases). Germline CDR1 GTSNPN, CDR2 SVGIG (reference sequence). This CDR3 region has 14 residues. The ends were cut back, 0 bases at V and 4 bases at J, with 10 bases in the middle. This CDR3 reads CAWSVGTANQPQHF. For the CDR3, the DNA is TGTGCCTGGAGTGTCGGGACGGCGAATCAGCCCCAGCATTTT.

The sample holds a few counts of this clonotype. V and J are TRBV20-1 and TRBJ2-1, with 10 bases lining up with TRBD2. V was clipped by 1 base and J by 0 bases; unmatched bases: 9. CDR1 and CDR2 from the germline V gene are DFQATT and SNEGSKA (reference sequence). The CDR3 is 18 residues long. CDR3: CSARGASGSFHSYNEQFF. For the CDR3, the DNA is TGCAGTGCTAGAGGGGCTAGCGGGAGCTTTCACTCCTACAATGAGCAGTTCTTC.

This chain connects TRBV6-1 to TRBJ2-1, with D perhaps assigned TRBD1 or TRBD2 (5 bases each). CDR1 MNHNS and CDR2 SASEGT come from the germline V gene. This CDR3 is built from 13 residues. V was clipped by 8 bases and J by 8 bases, with 16 bases between them. Here the CDR3 reads CASWARGVDEQFF. CDR3 coding DNA: TGTGCCAGCTGGGCGCGAGGGGTGGATGAGCAGTTCTTC.